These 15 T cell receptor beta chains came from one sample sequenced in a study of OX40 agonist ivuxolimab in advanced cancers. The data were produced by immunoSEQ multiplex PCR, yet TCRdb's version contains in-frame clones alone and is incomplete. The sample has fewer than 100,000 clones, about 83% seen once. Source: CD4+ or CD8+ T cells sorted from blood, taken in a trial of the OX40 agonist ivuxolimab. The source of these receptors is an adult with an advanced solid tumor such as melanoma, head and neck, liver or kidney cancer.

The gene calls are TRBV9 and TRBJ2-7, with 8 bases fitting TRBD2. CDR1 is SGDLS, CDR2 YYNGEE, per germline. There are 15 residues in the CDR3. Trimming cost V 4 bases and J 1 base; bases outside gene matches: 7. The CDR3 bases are TGTGCCAGCAGCCCCGGGGGGGCAACGTCCTACGAGCAGTACTTC. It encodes CASSPGGATSYEQYF.

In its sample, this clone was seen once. The CDR3 nucleotides read TGTGCCAGCAGTTACTCGAGAACCACGCGGACCGGGGAGCTGTTTTTT. This sequence encodes CASSYSRTTRTGELFF. The chain has TRBV6-6 and TRBJ2-2; D uncertain. Germline V gene sequence: CDR1 MNHNY, CDR2 SVGAGI (reference sequence). V was cut by 0 bases and J by 5 bases, with 13 bases left in between. This CDR3 is 16 amino acids long.

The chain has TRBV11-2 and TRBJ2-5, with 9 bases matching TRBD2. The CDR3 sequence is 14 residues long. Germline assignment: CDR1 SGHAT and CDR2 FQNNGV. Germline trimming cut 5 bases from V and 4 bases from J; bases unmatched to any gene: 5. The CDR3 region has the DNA TGTGCCAGCAGCCCTCCGGGACTAGCAGAGACCCAGTACTTC. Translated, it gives CASSPPGLAETQYF.

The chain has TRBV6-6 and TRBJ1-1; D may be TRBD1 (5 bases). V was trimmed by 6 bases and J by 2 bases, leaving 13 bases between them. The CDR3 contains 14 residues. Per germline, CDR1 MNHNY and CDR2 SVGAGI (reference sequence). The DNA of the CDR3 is TGTGCCAGCAGCCTAGGGGCGGGAAACACTGAAGCTTTCTTT. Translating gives CASSLGAGNTEAFF.

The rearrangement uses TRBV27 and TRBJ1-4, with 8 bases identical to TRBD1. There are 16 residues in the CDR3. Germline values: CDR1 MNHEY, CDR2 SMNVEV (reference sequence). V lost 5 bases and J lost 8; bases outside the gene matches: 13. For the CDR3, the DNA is TGTGCCAGCAGTGGCGTACTCAGGGGGCGTCGGGAAAAACTGTTTTTT. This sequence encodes CASSGVLRGRREKLFF.

The CDR3 protein is CASSLSRTGNYGYTF. Written as DNA, the CDR3 is TGTGCCAGCAGCTTATCCCGAACAGGCAACTATGGCTACACCTTC. The rearrangement links TRBV7-2 to TRBJ1-2, with D possibly matching TRBD1 (5 bases). Deletions cut 2 bases from V and 2 bases from J, with 12 bases between. Germline assignment: CDR1 SGHTA and CDR2 FQGNSA. This CDR3 spans 15 amino acids.

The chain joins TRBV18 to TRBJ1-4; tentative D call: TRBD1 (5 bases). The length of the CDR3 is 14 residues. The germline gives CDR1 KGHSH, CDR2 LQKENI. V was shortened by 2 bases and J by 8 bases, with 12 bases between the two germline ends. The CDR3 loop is CASSPNGGGEKLFF. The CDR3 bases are TGTGCCAGCTCACCAAACGGGGGAGGAGAAAAACTGTTTTTT.

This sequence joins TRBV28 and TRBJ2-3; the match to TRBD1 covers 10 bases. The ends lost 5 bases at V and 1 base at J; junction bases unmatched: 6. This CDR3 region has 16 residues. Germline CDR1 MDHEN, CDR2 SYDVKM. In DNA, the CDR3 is TGTGCCAGCAGTGAGACAGGGGGCGAAGGCACAGATACGCAGTATTTT. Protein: CASSETGGEGTDTQYF.

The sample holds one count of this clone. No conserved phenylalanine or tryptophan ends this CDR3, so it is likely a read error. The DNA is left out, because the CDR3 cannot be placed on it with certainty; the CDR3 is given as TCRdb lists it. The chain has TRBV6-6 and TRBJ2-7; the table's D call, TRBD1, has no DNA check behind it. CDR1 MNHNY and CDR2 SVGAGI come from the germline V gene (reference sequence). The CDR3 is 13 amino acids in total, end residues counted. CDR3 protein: CASSYSNRQYVLL.

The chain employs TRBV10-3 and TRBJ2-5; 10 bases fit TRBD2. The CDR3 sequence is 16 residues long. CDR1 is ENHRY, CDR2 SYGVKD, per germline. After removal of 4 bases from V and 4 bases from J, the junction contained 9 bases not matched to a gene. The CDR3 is CAISGLAGAGGETQYF. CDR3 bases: TGTGCCATCAGTGGGCTAGCGGGGGCTGGAGGAGAGACCCAGTACTTC.

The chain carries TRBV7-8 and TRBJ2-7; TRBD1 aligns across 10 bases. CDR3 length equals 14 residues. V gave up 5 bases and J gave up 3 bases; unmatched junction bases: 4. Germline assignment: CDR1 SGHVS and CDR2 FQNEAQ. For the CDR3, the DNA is TGTGCCAGCAGCCGGGACAGGGGAGGCTACGAGCAGTACTTC. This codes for CASSRDRGGYEQYF. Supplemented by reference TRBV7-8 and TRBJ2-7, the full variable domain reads GAGVSQSPRYKVAKRGQDVALRCDPISGHVSLFWYQQALGQGPEFLTYFQNEAQLDKSGLPSDRFFAERPEGSVSTLKIQRTQQEDSAVYLCASSRDRGGYEQYFGPGTRLTVT.

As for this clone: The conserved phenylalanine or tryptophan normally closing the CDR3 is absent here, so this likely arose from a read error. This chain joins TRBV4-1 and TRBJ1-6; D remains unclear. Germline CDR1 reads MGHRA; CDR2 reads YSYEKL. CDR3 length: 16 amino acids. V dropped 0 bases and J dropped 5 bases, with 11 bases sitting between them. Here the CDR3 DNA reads TGCGCCAGCAGCCAAGATGACGGGTTTAATAATTCACCCCTCCACCTT. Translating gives CASSQDDGFNNSPLHL.

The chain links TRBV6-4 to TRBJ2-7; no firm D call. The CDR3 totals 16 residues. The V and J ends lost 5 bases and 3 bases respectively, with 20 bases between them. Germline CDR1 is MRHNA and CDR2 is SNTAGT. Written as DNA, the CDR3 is TGTGCCAGCAGTTTGGGTCAGGTGGACGTGTTCTACGAGCAGTACTTC. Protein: CASSLGQVDVFYEQYF.

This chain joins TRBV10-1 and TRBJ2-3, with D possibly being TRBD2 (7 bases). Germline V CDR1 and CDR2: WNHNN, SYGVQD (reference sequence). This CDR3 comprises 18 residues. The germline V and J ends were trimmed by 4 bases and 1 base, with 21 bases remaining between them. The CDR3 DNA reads TGCGCCAGCAGTGGGGGAAGGGGGGGCTCATCCGGCACAGATACGCAGTATTTT. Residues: CASSGGRGGSSGTDTQYF.

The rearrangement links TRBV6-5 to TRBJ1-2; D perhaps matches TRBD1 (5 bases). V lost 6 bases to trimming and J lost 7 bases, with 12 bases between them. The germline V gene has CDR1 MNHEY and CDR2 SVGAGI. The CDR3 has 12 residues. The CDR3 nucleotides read TGTGCCAGCAGACCTTCAGGGTCTGGCTACACCTTC. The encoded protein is CASRPSGSGYTF.